A selection of T cell receptor beta chains follows, all from one sample in a study of blood T cell repertoires in COVID-19. Generated by immunoSEQ multiplex PCR, the TCRdb table keeps only in-frame clones and is missing some. The repertoire holds about 97,000 clones, 80% to 95% seen once, with 1.5% to 2.5% in the top ten. Sequencing was performed on peripheral blood. These receptor sequences come from a woman in her forties or fifties with COVID-19, enrolled during active disease. Both conserved end residues are part of each CDR3. D genes are given only for firm matches. Not all rows give a size; the values are once, few, many and, for expanded clones, a class.

>TRBJ1-3|TRBD1|15|TRBV3-1/TRBV3-2|NA
TGTGCCAGCAGCCCTAGACAGGGGGCACCGAACACCATATATTTT
CASSPRQGAPNTIYF
>TRBJ1-1|NA|14|TRBV19|few
TGTGCCAGTAGTACCCCTACAGTGTATACTGAAGCTTTCTTT
CASSTPTVYTEAFF
>TRBJ1-2|NA|14|TRBV7-9|NA
TGTGCCAGCAGCAAACAGTTCCCCAACTATGGCTACACCTTC
CASSKQFPNYGYTF
>TRBJ1-5|TRBD1|14|TRBV5-1|once
TGCGCCAGCAGCACCACAGGGGGCTTACAGCCCCAGCATTTT
CASSTTGGLQPQHF
>TRBJ1-4|NA|15|TRBV5-1|NA
TGCGCCAGCAGCTTTTCAGGCAACGGGCCTGAGGGACTGTTTTTT
CASSFSGNGPEGLFF
>TRBJ2-3|TRBD2|15|TRBV13|NA
TGTGCCAGCAGCCCCCAGCGGGGGGGCAGAGATACGCAGTATTTT
CASSPQRGGRDTQYF
>TRBJ1-4|NA|15|TRBV21-1|NA
TGTGCCAGCAGCCGAGGGACAGGGGAAAATGAAAAACTGTTTTTT
CASSRGTGENEKLFF
>TRBJ2-5|NA|16|TRBV6-2/TRBV6-3|NA
TGTGCCAGCAGTTACTCCTTTCGGCGGTCTTGGGAGACCCAGTACTTC
CASSYSFRRSWETQYF
>TRBJ1-2|TRBD1|13|TRBV5-1|NA
TGCGCCAGCAGCGCCGGGACAGGTGTTGGCTACACCTTC
CASSAGTGVGYTF
>TRBJ1-2|TRBD1|13|TRBV5-1|NA
TGCGCCAGCAGCCCGGACAGGAACTATGGCTACACCTTC
CASSPDRNYGYTF
>TRBJ1-2|TRBD1|13|TRBV7-9|NA
TGTGCCAGCAGTTTTACCGACAGGGATGGCTACACCTTC
CASSFTDRDGYTF
>TRBJ1-1|NA|12|TRBV7-2|once
TGTGCCAGCAGTTCGGATCTAGTGGAAGCTTTCTTT
CASSSDLVEAFF
>TRBJ1-1|TRBD1|15|TRBV19|NA
TGTGCCACTTCGACAGGGAGAACTTGGAACACTGAAGCTTTCTTT
CATSTGRTWNTEAFF
>TRBJ1-1|NA|11|TRBV4-2|NA
TGTGCCAGCAGCCAAGGTCGTGAAGCTTTCTTT
CASSQGREAFF
>TRBJ1-3|NA|14|TRBV28|NA
TGTGCCAGCAGTTTAACAGGTTACGGAAACACCATATATTTT
CASSLTGYGNTIYF
>TRBJ1-2|NA|14|TRBV24-1|NA
TGTGCCACCAGTGGCCTCGGACAGTTCTATGGCTACACCTTC
CATSGLGQFYGYTF
>TRBJ2-7|NA|14|TRBV30|NA
TGTGCCTGGAGTGCTCCCGACAGGTCCTACGAGCAGTACTTC
CAWSAPDRSYEQYF
>TRBJ2-1|TRBD2|14|TRBV7-2|NA
TGTGCCAGCAGACCGGGACTAGCCTACAATGAGCAGTTCTTC
CASRPGLAYNEQFF
>TRBJ2-1|TRBD2|15|TRBV7-6|NA
TGTGCCAGCAGCTCAATTAGCGGGGCGGGGAATGAGCAGTTCTTC
CASSSISGAGNEQFF
>TRBJ2-3|NA|15|TRBV30|NA
TGTGCAATAAATCCGGGACTGGGCCTCACAGATACGCAGTATTTT
CAINPGLGLTDTQYF